This T cell receptor (beta chain) was captured by sequencing in a study of T cell repertoires in cytomegalovirus infection. Study as a whole: Both a matching HLA type and CMV infection were indicated by public TCR beta signatures.

With 4 bases removed from V and 2 bases from J, the gap between germline ends came to 6 bases. CDR1 is SNHLY and CDR2 is FYNNEI in the germline V gene. This CDR3 region has 12 residues. Using its own MiXCR run on the reads, TCRdb lists one record per CDR3 protein. The sample shows roughly 720,000 distinct CDR3 sequences, 35% of them seen only once. Comments on this clonotype: The antigen is unknown.

Study-level findings and limits: HLA-C-restricted CMV clonotypes gave the most frequent clonotype in two of eight donors. People with CMV and the relevant HLA were identified by cumulative public TCR beta family frequency.

The source of this sequence is a human donor in good health (CMV status not recorded). Some clones in this sample may be carry-over from other donors' samples. The rearrangement links TRBV2 to TRBJ2-7; D perhaps matches TRBD1 (6 bases). Material: PBMCs. CDR3 in DNA: TGTGCCAGCAGTGGGACAGCCTACGAGCAGTACTTC. It codes for CASSGTAYEQYF.